This entry lists 3 T cell receptor beta chains sequenced from one sample in a study of cytomegalovirus exposure and HLA in healthy donors. Use of 60 Vbeta and 13 Jbeta primers characterized the PCR. TCRdb's copy holds only in-frame clones and misses some; the assay was immunoSEQ multiplex PCR. This table holds fewer than 200,000 clones, roughly 82% found once. Specimen: PBMCs. The receptor source for this set is a girl aged 2 to 9 in good health and CMV-seropositive.

The CDR3 reads CSQLGLSPNTQYF. The CDR3 nucleotides read TGCAGCCAGTTGGGCCTCTCTCCGAATACGCAGTATTTT. V gene TRBV29-1 combines with J gene TRBJ2-3; D unclear. With 8 bases removed from V and 7 bases from J, the gap between germline ends came to 19 bases. Germline V gives CDR1 SQVTM, CDR2 ANQGSEA. CDR3 size: 13 residues.

This chain joins TRBV2 and TRBJ2-2, with D perhaps matching TRBD1 (6 bases). CDR3 length: 15 residues. V lost 8 bases to trimming and J lost 2 bases, with 15 bases between them. CDR1 and CDR2 from the germline V gene are SNHLY and FYNNEI. CDR3 loop: CASGLTGFNTGELFF. The CDR3 DNA is TGTGCCAGCGGTCTGACAGGCTTTAACACCGGGGAGCTGTTTTTT. The full variable domain, its missing parts supplied by reference TRBV2 and TRBJ2-2, is EPEVTQTPSHQVTQMGQEVILRCVPISNHLYFYWYRQILGQKVEFLVSFYNNEISEKSEIFDDQFSVERPDGSNFTLKIRSTKLEDSAMYFCASGLTGFNTGELFFGEGSRLTVL.

This rearrangement joins TRBV19 to TRBJ1-4; D possibly corresponds to TRBD1 (5 bases). The CDR3 runs 14 residues. The ends were cut back, 5 bases at V and 4 bases at J, with 11 bases in the middle. Germline assignment: CDR1 LNHDA and CDR2 SQIVND (reference sequence). This chain's CDR3 is CASSGKGLNEKLFF. The CDR3 coding sequence is TGTGCCAGTAGTGGGAAGGGGCTTAATGAAAAACTGTTTTTT.